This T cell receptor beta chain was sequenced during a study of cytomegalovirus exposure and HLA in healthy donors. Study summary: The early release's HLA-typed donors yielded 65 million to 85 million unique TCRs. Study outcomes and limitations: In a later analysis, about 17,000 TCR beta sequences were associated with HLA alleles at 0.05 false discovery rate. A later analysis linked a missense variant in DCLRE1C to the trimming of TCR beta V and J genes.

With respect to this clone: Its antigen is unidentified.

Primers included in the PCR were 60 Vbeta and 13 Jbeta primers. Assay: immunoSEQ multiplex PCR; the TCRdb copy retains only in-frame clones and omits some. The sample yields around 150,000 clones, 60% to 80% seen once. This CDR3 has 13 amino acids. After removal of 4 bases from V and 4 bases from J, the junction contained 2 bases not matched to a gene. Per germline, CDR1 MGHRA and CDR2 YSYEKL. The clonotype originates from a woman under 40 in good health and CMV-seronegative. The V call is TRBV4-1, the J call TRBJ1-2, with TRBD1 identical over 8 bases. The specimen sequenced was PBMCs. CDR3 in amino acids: CASSLGQGYGYTF. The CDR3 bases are TGCGCCAGCAGCCTCGGACAGGGCTATGGCTACACCTTC.